A single sample is the source of the 27 T cell receptor beta chains below, sequenced in a study of cytomegalovirus exposure and HLA in healthy donors. The PCR employed 60 Vbeta primers together with 13 Jbeta primers. TCRdb's table, derived via immunoSEQ multiplex PCR, lists solely in-frame clones and lacks some. Seen in this sample are around 75,000 clones; the ten most common clones hold approximately 13%. Source material: PBMCs. Receptors originate from a man in his fifties or sixties in good health and CMV-seropositive.

The chain is built from TRBV18 and TRBJ2-2; D call uncertain. The CDR3 consists of 16 residues. The V end lost 4 bases, the J end lost 4 bases, and 16 bases lay between the germline ends. The germline V gene encodes CDR1 KGHSH and CDR2 LQKENI. The CDR3: CASSLTVGAGTGELFF. CDR3 DNA: TGTGCCAGCTCACTAACTGTGGGCGCCGGCACCGGGGAGCTGTTTTTT.

The genes are TRBV7-2 and TRBJ1-6; perhaps TRBD1 as D (5 bases). The germline V gene has CDR1 SGHTA and CDR2 FQGNSA. The CDR3 consists of 14 residues. V lost 1 base and J lost 10, with 11 bases in between. DNA of the CDR3: TGTGCCAGCAGCTTAGTGGGCAGGGTGTCACCCCTCCACTTT. This translates into CASSLVGRVSPLHF.

The V call is TRBV5-1, the J call TRBJ1-1, with TRBD1 as a possible D gene (5 bases). The ends were cut back, 4 bases at V and 4 bases at J, with 14 bases in the middle. Per the germline V gene, CDR1 is SGHRS and CDR2 is YFSETQ. The CDR3 covers 14 residues. CDR3 residues: CASSGGDLGTEAFF. The CDR3 DNA reads as TGCGCCAGCAGCGGAGGGGATTTGGGCACTGAAGCTTTCTTT.

The chain recombines TRBV9 with TRBJ2-5; 11 bases align to TRBD2. Germline CDR1 reads SGDLS; CDR2 reads YYNGEE. This CDR3 has 15 amino acids. The V and J ends lost 2 bases and 2 bases, in that order; junction bases with no gene match: 2. The CDR3 is CASSVTSGDQETQYF. Written as DNA, the CDR3 is TGTGCCAGCAGCGTGACTAGCGGGGATCAAGAGACCCAGTACTTC.

The genes are TRBV5-1 and TRBJ1-1, with D perhaps matching TRBD1 (5 bases). The V gene's germline CDR1 is SGHRS and CDR2 YFSETQ. The CDR3 is made up of 15 amino acids. V dropped 0 bases and J dropped 1 base, with 10 bases sitting between them. The CDR3 coding sequence is TGCGCCAGCAGCTTGGGGGTCGGGGGGAACACTGAAGCTTTCTTT. Translating it yields CASSLGVGGNTEAFF.

The chain couples TRBV5-6 to TRBJ2-5, with D possibly being TRBD1 (6 bases). Per the germline V gene, CDR1 is SGHDT and CDR2 is YYEEEE. The CDR3 is 16 amino acids. V shed 3 bases and J shed 1 base, with 16 bases lying between them. The CDR3: CASSSATVGAQETQYF. CDR3 coding DNA: TGTGCCAGCAGCTCTGCGACTGTGGGGGCCCAAGAGACCCAGTACTTC.

The CDR3, as DNA: TGTGCCACCGAGGGCGGAGTCGGACAGCCCCAGCATTTT. It translates to CATEGGVGQPQHF. J is TRBJ1-5 and V is TRBV15, with D unresolved. CDR1 is LNHNV, CDR2 YYDKDF, per germline (reference sequence). CDR3 length equals 13 residues. Deletions cut 8 bases from V and 7 bases from J, with 15 bases between.

The V and J genes are TRBV6-5 and TRBJ1-2; D uncertain. This CDR3 comprises 15 residues. V lost 4 bases to trimming and J lost 5 bases, with 17 bases between them. The germline CDR1 and CDR2 sequences are MNHEY and SVGAGI. For the CDR3, the DNA is TGTGCCAGCAGTTTAGAGGGCAGAAGGGAGTATGGCTACACCTTC. This encodes CASSLEGRREYGYTF.

The gene calls are TRBV5-1 and TRBJ1-2; 9 positions agree with TRBD1. Looked up from germline, CDR1 is SGHRS and CDR2 is YFSETQ. V lost 3 bases and J lost 6; bases outside the gene matches: 9. The CDR3 spans 15 residues. CDR3 region: CASSYRDRVVDGYTF. CDR3 sequence (DNA): TGCGCCAGCAGCTACCGGGACAGGGTTGTAGATGGCTACACCTTC.

This chain links TRBV5-1 with TRBJ2-7, with a weak D call TRBD2 (6 bases). The V end lost 3 bases, the J end lost 2 bases, and 12 bases lay between the germline ends. The germline CDR1 and CDR2 sequences are SGHRS and YFSETQ. This CDR3 spans 14 amino acids. This CDR3 is CASSSGTPAYEQYF. The CDR3 DNA reads TGCGCCAGCAGCTCCGGGACTCCAGCCTACGAGCAGTACTTC.

The genes are TRBV12-5 and TRBJ2-3; D not resolved. V lost 6 bases and J lost 3, with 7 bases in between. Germline V lookup: CDR1 LGHNT, CDR2 FRNRAP. The CDR3 has 12 residues. The CDR3 DNA reads TGTGCTAGTGGCTGGGCTACAGATACGCAGTATTTT. Its translation is CASGWATDTQYF. Based on the CDR3 plus reference TRBV12-5 and TRBJ2-3, the full variable domain is DARVTQTPRHKVTEMGQEVTMRCQPILGHNTVFWYRQTMMQGLELLAYFRNRAPLDDSGMPKDRFSAEMPDATLATLKIQPSEPRDSAVYFCASGWATDTQYFGPGTRLTVL.

The chain has TRBV7-2 and TRBJ2-1; D is undetermined. This CDR3 is 14 amino acids long. The V and J ends lost 5 bases and 0 bases respectively, with 8 bases between them. Germline V gives CDR1 SGHTA, CDR2 FQGNSA. CDR3 region: CASSPGGSYNEQFF. The CDR3 region has the DNA TGTGCCAGCAGCCCCGGCGGCTCCTACAATGAGCAGTTCTTC.

The V call is TRBV13, the J call TRBJ2-1; 8 bases agree with TRBD2. This CDR3 spans 15 amino acids. Germline V gene sequence: CDR1 PRHDT, CDR2 FYEKMQ (reference sequence). Losses at the gene ends were 0 bases for V and 12 bases for J; bases not matched to a gene: 10. The CDR3 reads CASSLGPGGAPGQFF. CDR3 in DNA: TGTGCCAGCAGCTTAGGCCCCGGGGGGGCCCCAGGGCAGTTCTTC.

The gene calls are TRBV5-1 and TRBJ2-3; 8 bases are shared with TRBD1. The V gene end was trimmed by 6 bases and the J gene end by 12 bases; junction bases not matched to a gene: 18. From germline, CDR1 is SGHRS and CDR2 YFSETQ. The CDR3 spans 15 residues. Here the CDR3 reads CASNDGQGLSKGQYF. The CDR3 coding sequence is TGCGCCAGCAACGACGGACAGGGCCTGTCCAAGGGCCAGTATTTT.

The chain combines TRBV28 with TRBJ2-1; TRBD2 aligns across 7 bases. V dropped 3 bases and J dropped 12; count of bases not matched to a gene: 8. The germline V gene has CDR1 MDHEN and CDR2 SYDVKM. The CDR3 loop spans 13 amino acids. The CDR3 DNA is TGTGCCAGCAGTTTGGGGGGGGTAAAGGCGCAGTTCTTC. Amino acid sequence: CASSLGGVKAQFF.

This CDR3 reads CASSLGGASTEAFF. CDR3 DNA sequence: TGTGCCAGCAGCTTAGGTGGGGCCAGCACTGAAGCTTTCTTT. The V gene is TRBV11-2, the J gene TRBJ1-1; a weak D match, TRBD1 (5 bases). The CDR3 is 14 amino acids. Germline V lookup: CDR1 SGHAT, CDR2 FQNNGV. Trimming left V 1 base short and J 4 bases short, with 10 bases between.

This clone is labeled medium-sized (0.01 to 0.1%) based on frequency. For the CDR3, the DNA is TGCGCCAGCAGCTTACGGAGCGGGGTCTACAATGAGCAGTTCTTC. The encoded protein is CASSLRSGVYNEQFF. The chain is built from TRBV5-1 and TRBJ2-1, with TRBD2 matching over 7 bases. Germline CDR1 reads SGHRS; CDR2 reads YFSETQ. Unmatched junction bases numbered 5, after V lost 2 bases and J lost 3 bases. There are 15 residues in the CDR3.

CDR3 in DNA: TGTGCCAGCACGGACAACGGGGAGCTGTTTTTT. Its translation is CASTDNGELFF. The chain recombines TRBV27 with TRBJ2-2, with D tentatively TRBD1 (5 bases). The germline CDR1 and CDR2 sequences are MNHEY and SMNVEV (reference sequence). The CDR3 consists of 11 residues. V was shortened by 7 bases and J by 7 bases, with 7 bases between the two germline ends.

The chain joins TRBV30 to TRBJ2-1; 8 bases map to TRBD2. CDR1 and CDR2 from the germline V gene are GTSNPN and SVGIG (reference sequence). The CDR3 is 13 amino acids. The trim removed 3 bases at V and 8 bases at J, leaving 6 bases unmatched. CDR3 nucleotide sequence: TGTGCCTGGAGACGGGGGGGCACGGATGAGCAGTTCTTC. Amino acid sequence: CAWRRGGTDEQFF.

The genes are TRBV5-1 and TRBJ2-1; 8 bases fit TRBD2. The CDR3 has 15 amino acids. The V gene's germline CDR1 is SGHRS and CDR2 YFSETQ. The J segment lost 0 bases and the V segment lost 4 bases, leaving 3 bases of the junction unmatched. CDR3 sequence reads: CASSLGGASYNEQFF. The CDR3 nucleotides read TGCGCCAGCAGCCTCGGGGGGGCCTCCTACAATGAGCAGTTCTTC.

The rearrangement uses TRBV2 and TRBJ2-1, with 11 bases lining up with TRBD2. Germline CDR1 reads SNHLY; CDR2 reads FYNNEI. CDR3 size: 15 residues. J was trimmed by 7 bases and V by 6 bases; bases with no gene match: 8. The CDR3 loop reads CASSPTSGAGNEQFF. Here the CDR3 DNA reads TGTGCCAGCAGCCCGACTAGCGGGGCGGGGAATGAGCAGTTCTTC.

The chain links TRBV18 to TRBJ2-6; TRBD1 aligns across 8 bases. This CDR3 has 17 residues. CDR1 is KGHSH and CDR2 is LQKENI in the germline V gene. The V segment lost 3 bases and the J segment 4 bases; nucleotides outside the gene matches: 8. CDR3 nucleotides: TGTGCCAGCTCACCCCAGGGGGCGCGGCCCGGGGCCAACGTCCTGACTTTC. Amino acids: CASSPQGARPGANVLTF. Based on the CDR3 plus reference TRBV18 and TRBJ2-6, the full variable domain is NAGVMQNPRHLVRRRGQEARLRCSPMKGHSHVYWYRQLPEEGLKFMVYLQKENIIDESGMPKERFSAEFPKEGPSILRIQQVVRGDSAAYFCASSPQGARPGANVLTFGAGSRLTVL.

The V gene is TRBV5-1, the J gene TRBJ2-5, with 7 bases matching TRBD1. Germline CDR1 reads SGHRS; CDR2 reads YFSETQ. CDR3 length: 13 amino acids. Trimming cost V 3 bases and J 4 bases; bases outside gene matches: 3. The CDR3 region has the DNA TGCGCCAGCAGCTCCACAGGGGCAGAGACCCAGTACTTC. It encodes CASSSTGAETQYF.

The gene calls are TRBV7-9 and TRBJ1-4, with D maybe TRBD1 (6 bases). Trimming took off 2 bases at V and 0 bases at J, with 13 bases between the two ends. The germline V gene has CDR1 SEHNR and CDR2 FQNEAQ (reference sequence). CDR3 length: 17 residues. The CDR3 here is CASSLQGGGATNEKLFF. DNA for the CDR3: TGTGCCAGCAGCTTACAGGGAGGGGGTGCAACTAATGAAAAACTGTTTTTT.

The chain employs TRBV7-2 and TRBJ2-1, with D perhaps matching TRBD1 (5 bases). Trimming left V 7 bases short and J 4 bases short, with 17 bases between. The germline gives CDR1 SGHTA, CDR2 FQGNSA. The CDR3 is 15 amino acids. Written as DNA, the CDR3 is TGTGCCAGCACCTCAGGGCAGGCTTATTACAATGAGCAGTTCTTC. Translated, it gives CASTSGQAYYNEQFF. Filled out from reference TRBV7-2 and TRBJ2-1, the complete variable domain reads GAGVSQSPSNKVTEKGKDVELRCDPISGHTALYWYRQSLGQGLEFLIYFQGNSAPDKSGLPSDRFSAERTGGSVSTLTIQRTQQEDSAVYLCASTSGQAYYNEQFFGPGTRLTVL.

The genes are TRBV29-1 and TRBJ1-1; D is undetermined. From germline, CDR1 is SQVTM and CDR2 ANQGSEA. This CDR3 contains 13 residues. V was pared by 4 bases and J by 3 bases, with 12 bases between. The CDR3 DNA is TGCAGCGTTGTCGCGGGTGTAGACACTGAAGCTTTCTTT. It encodes CSVVAGVDTEAFF.

V is TRBV7-9 and J is TRBJ2-4; 8 nucleotides agree with TRBD2. The CDR3 runs to 15 residues. CDR1 is SEHNR and CDR2 is FQNEAQ in the germline V gene (reference sequence). V shed 0 bases, J shed 6 bases, and the junction held 4 bases outside the gene matches. The CDR3 reads CASSLAGGGLNIQYF. In DNA, the CDR3 is TGTGCCAGCAGCTTAGCCGGGGGGGGCCTAAACATTCAGTACTTC.